This is a list of T cell receptor beta chains from one sample in a study of cytomegalovirus exposure and HLA in healthy donors. Method: immunoSEQ multiplex PCR; TCRdb's copy keeps in-frame clones and lacks some. The table shows about 83,000 clones, with under 80% occurring only once. Sequences were obtained from PBMCs. All receptors derive from a man aged 18 to 35 in good health and CMV-seropositive. Both conserved end residues are part of each CDR3. Fields, in order: D gene, V gene, J gene, clone size, CDR3 DNA, CDR3 protein. A D gene is named only where the DNA matches it firmly. Only part of the rows carry a size: once, few, many, or a class if the clone is expanded.

d_gene: -
v_gene: TRBV2
j_gene: TRBJ2-1
abundance: once
CDR3nt: TGTGCCAGCAGTGAGTCCGTTTACAATGAGCAGTTCTTC
CDR3aa: CASSESVYNEQFF

d_gene: -
v_gene: TRBV10-1
j_gene: TRBJ2-2
abundance: -
CDR3nt: TGCGCCAGCAGCGACCCCGTTCAGGCCACCGGGGAGCTGTTTTTT
CDR3aa: CASSDPVQATGELFF

d_gene: -
v_gene: TRBV7-9
j_gene: TRBJ2-2
abundance: -
CDR3nt: TGTGCCAGCAGCCAAGACCCGGGAGCCATGTTTTTT
CDR3aa: CASSQDPGAMFF

d_gene: TRBD1
v_gene: TRBV4-1
j_gene: TRBJ1-4
abundance: -
CDR3nt: TGCGCCAGCAGCCAAGCTCTGGACAGGACTAATGATGAAAAACTGTTTTTT
CDR3aa: CASSQALDRTNDEKLFF

d_gene: TRBD1
v_gene: TRBV4-1
j_gene: TRBJ1-5
abundance: -
CDR3nt: TGCGCCAGCAGCCAAGAACCGGGACAGGGTCATCAGCCCCAGCATTTT
CDR3aa: CASSQEPGQGHQPQHF

d_gene: -
v_gene: TRBV5-6
j_gene: TRBJ2-7
abundance: -
CDR3nt: TGTGCCAGCAGCCGGGACTTATCCTACGAGCAGTACTTC
CDR3aa: CASSRDLSYEQYF

d_gene: -
v_gene: TRBV14
j_gene: TRBJ2-5
abundance: -
CDR3nt: TGTGCCAGCAGCCAAGACTACCGAGACGCGAGGATCCAAGAGACCCAGTACTTC
CDR3aa: CASSQDYRDARIQETQYF

d_gene: -
v_gene: TRBV5-6
j_gene: TRBJ2-7
abundance: -
CDR3nt: TGTGCCAGCAGCTTGAGGGGCCCCCTCTCCTACGAGCAGTACTTC
CDR3aa: CASSLRGPLSYEQYF

d_gene: -
v_gene: TRBV29-1
j_gene: TRBJ2-2
abundance: -
CDR3nt: TGCAGCGTTGTTGGGAGCGGCGGGGAGCTGTTTTTT
CDR3aa: CSVVGSGGELFF

d_gene: TRBD1
v_gene: TRBV10-3
j_gene: TRBJ1-3
abundance: -
CDR3nt: TGTGCCATCAGAGAGACAGGGGCGTCTGGAAACACCATATATTTT
CDR3aa: CAIRETGASGNTIYF

d_gene: -
v_gene: TRBV18
j_gene: TRBJ2-7
abundance: -
CDR3nt: TGTGCCAGCTCACCACGAGATGAGGGTTCCGAGCAGTACTTC
CDR3aa: CASSPRDEGSEQYF

d_gene: TRBD1
v_gene: TRBV20-1
j_gene: TRBJ2-7
abundance: -
CDR3nt: TGCAGTGCTAGGGGGACAGGCGAGCAGTACTTC
CDR3aa: CSARGTGEQYF

d_gene: TRBD2
v_gene: TRBV13
j_gene: TRBJ2-7
abundance: -
CDR3nt: TGTGCCAGCACCATAGCGGGAGGACCCTACGAGCAGTACTTC
CDR3aa: CASTIAGGPYEQYF

d_gene: -
v_gene: TRBV2
j_gene: TRBJ1-2
abundance: -
CDR3nt: TGTGCCAGCAGTCTTAGAGGGCCTGGCTACACCTTC
CDR3aa: CASSLRGPGYTF

d_gene: -
v_gene: TRBV5-1
j_gene: TRBJ1-2
abundance: -
CDR3nt: TGCGCCAGCAGCTTGGAAAGGGGGAGCTATGGCTACACCTTC
CDR3aa: CASSLERGSYGYTF

d_gene: TRBD2
v_gene: TRBV7-9
j_gene: TRBJ2-1
abundance: -
CDR3nt: TGTGCCAGCAGACTATTAGGGACTAGAGGCGATGAGCAGTTCTTC
CDR3aa: CASRLLGTRGDEQFF

d_gene: TRBD1
v_gene: TRBV10-3
j_gene: TRBJ2-2
abundance: few
CDR3nt: TGTGCCATCAGTGACCCGACAGGGTCGATAAATCTGGGTATCGCCGGGGAGCTGTTTTTT
CDR3aa: CAISDPTGSINLGIAGELFF

d_gene: TRBD1
v_gene: TRBV6-6
j_gene: TRBJ1-1
abundance: few
CDR3nt: TGTGCCAGCAGTCATGACAGGGTATATATTGATGAAGCTTTCTTT
CDR3aa: CASSHDRVYIDEAFF

d_gene: -
v_gene: TRBV15
j_gene: TRBJ1-5
abundance: -
CDR3nt: TGTGCCACCAGCACCAGGCGGGTTAGCAATCAGCCCCAGCATTTT
CDR3aa: CATSTRRVSNQPQHF

d_gene: TRBD1
v_gene: TRBV5-4
j_gene: TRBJ1-2
abundance: -
CDR3nt: TGTGCCAGCAGCTTGGTGGGACAGGGGTATGGCTACACCTTC
CDR3aa: CASSLVGQGYGYTF

d_gene: TRBD2
v_gene: TRBV18
j_gene: TRBJ2-7
abundance: -
CDR3nt: TGTGCCAGCTCACCCTCGGGAGGGAACGAGCAGTACTTC
CDR3aa: CASSPSGGNEQYF

d_gene: TRBD2
v_gene: TRBV6-5
j_gene: TRBJ2-1
abundance: -
CDR3nt: TGTGCCAGCAGAACGGGACTAGCGGCCCTCTATGAGCAGTTCTTC
CDR3aa: CASRTGLAALYEQFF

d_gene: -
v_gene: TRBV6-5
j_gene: TRBJ1-1
abundance: -
CDR3nt: TGTGCCAGCAGTTACACCCGGACATCATCCGGGACTGAAGCTTTCTTT
CDR3aa: CASSYTRTSSGTEAFF

d_gene: TRBD2
v_gene: TRBV11-3
j_gene: TRBJ2-1
abundance: -
CDR3nt: TGTGCCAGCAGGCCAACTAGCGGCTCCTACAATGAGCAGTTCTTC
CDR3aa: CASRPTSGSYNEQFF

d_gene: TRBD1
v_gene: TRBV6-5
j_gene: TRBJ1-2
abundance: -
CDR3nt: TGTGCCAGCAGTCAAACAGGGGGCGCGAACGAGGGCTACACCTTC
CDR3aa: CASSQTGGANEGYTF

d_gene: -
v_gene: TRBV14
j_gene: TRBJ2-7
abundance: -
CDR3nt: TGTGCCAGCAGCCGGTACCAGGGGCGCTCCTACGAGCAGTACTTC
CDR3aa: CASSRYQGRSYEQYF

d_gene: TRBD2
v_gene: TRBV29-1
j_gene: TRBJ2-1
abundance: -
CDR3nt: TGCAGCGTTGAGCGGGAGGGCCTTTCCTACAATGAGCAGTTCTTC
CDR3aa: CSVEREGLSYNEQFF

d_gene: -
v_gene: TRBV14
j_gene: TRBJ2-7
abundance: -
CDR3nt: TGTGCCAGCAGCCACGGGTGGGCACCGAGCGGGTACGAGCAGTACTTC
CDR3aa: CASSHGWAPSGYEQYF

d_gene: -
v_gene: TRBV6-1
j_gene: TRBJ2-7
abundance: once
CDR3nt: TGTGCCAGCAGTGAAGCGGGCCCTACCTACGAGCAGTACTTC
CDR3aa: CASSEAGPTYEQYF

d_gene: TRBD2
v_gene: TRBV5-4
j_gene: TRBJ2-7
abundance: -
CDR3nt: TGTGCCAGCAGCCGCGGACTAGCGGGAGGGCCGGGTCGGGAGCAGTACTTC
CDR3aa: CASSRGLAGGPGREQYF

d_gene: -
v_gene: TRBV28
j_gene: TRBJ2-7
abundance: -
CDR3nt: TGTGCCAGCACCGGCGGGCGGTCGGGAACCTACGAGCAGTACTTC
CDR3aa: CASTGGRSGTYEQYF

d_gene: TRBD1
v_gene: TRBV29-1
j_gene: TRBJ2-7
abundance: -
CDR3nt: TGCAGCGTTGAACTGGGATCGGGACAGGGAGACGAGCAGTACTTC
CDR3aa: CSVELGSGQGDEQYF

d_gene: -
v_gene: TRBV27
j_gene: TRBJ2-2
abundance: -
CDR3nt: TGTGCCAGCAGTTTGCCCGGGACCGGGGAGCTGTTTTTT
CDR3aa: CASSLPGTGELFF

d_gene: -
v_gene: TRBV7-9
j_gene: TRBJ2-5
abundance: -
CDR3nt: TGTGCCAGCAGCCCCCAAACCAGCGGGTCACAAGAGACCCAGTACTTC
CDR3aa: CASSPQTSGSQETQYF

d_gene: TRBD2
v_gene: TRBV2
j_gene: TRBJ2-5
abundance: -
CDR3nt: TGTGCCAGCAGTGCCATCCGGGAGGGATACCAAGAGACCCAGTACTTC
CDR3aa: CASSAIREGYQETQYF

d_gene: -
v_gene: TRBV5-1
j_gene: TRBJ1-2
abundance: -
CDR3nt: TGCGCCAGCAGCTTGGGAACCGCCGAGAAGAACTATGGCTACACCTTC
CDR3aa: CASSLGTAEKNYGYTF

d_gene: TRBD2
v_gene: TRBV7-2
j_gene: TRBJ2-7
abundance: -
CDR3nt: TGTGCCAGCAGCTTAGGGGGAGGGAGCTACGAGCAGTACTTC
CDR3aa: CASSLGGGSYEQYF